The clone carrying this T cell receptor beta chain has only one observation. The antigen is not known. All donors qualified as healthy HIV-negative adults and had experienced no recent acute infections or vaccinations. These data belong to a study of shared clonotypes between healthy human individuals. Measured with immunoSEQ multiplex PCR; TCRdb has only the in-frame clones, and not every one. The data hold roughly 1,500,000 clones, with approximately 98% observed a single time. The germline gives CDR1 SGDLS, CDR2 YYNGEE. Trimming stripped 10 bases from V and 9 bases from J, with 22 bases between. This CDR3 contains 13 residues. Regarding the study as a whole: The researchers took only blood, and tissue repertoires probably look different. When naive CD4 clonotypes were compared across a few donors, roughly 4.9% were shared. Incompleteness in sorted-subset sequencing, despite large depth, was shown by rarefaction.

This rearrangement joins TRBV9 to TRBJ2-5, with a weak D call TRBD2 (6 bases). The receptor comes from a young man in good health. The material sequenced was naive CD4+ T cells sorted from blood. Regarding subset: CD45RA+ positively selected. CDR3 DNA: TGTGCCGCCCTTACGGAGGGGCACACGTCCCAGTACTTC. Its protein product is CAALTEGHTSQYF.